This TCR beta chain was captured by sequencing in a study of shared clonotypes between healthy human individuals. Generated by immunoSEQ multiplex PCR, the TCRdb table keeps only in-frame clones and is missing some. The sample contains about 1.1 million clones, around 82% of which appear only once. Trimming cost V 3 bases and J 5 bases, with 14 bases left between them. Per the germline V gene, CDR1 is SGHRS and CDR2 is YFSETQ. The CDR3 has 14 residues. This chain uses TRBV5-1 with TRBJ2-5; D unclear. The receptor was derived from a man aged 18 to 29 in good health. Some clones in this sample may be carry-over from other donors' samples. Sequencing was carried out using memory CD4+ T cells from PBMCs. Subset given: CD45RA-negative fraction. CDR3 sequence reads: CASSSQVVGETQYF. DNA for the CDR3: TGCGCCAGCAGCTCGCAGGTAGTGGGGGAGACCCAGTACTTC.